This T cell receptor beta chain was recovered during a study of blood T cell repertoires in COVID-19. How the authors handled the data: Researchers report that nucleated cell counts were estimated from reference gene primer amplification. Some clones are missing from TCRdb's copy, which holds only in-frame ones; the method was immunoSEQ multiplex PCR. Clonal size and the V and J genes are those of that table, whereas D and trimming came from the DNA. Among roughly 250,000 clones listed, 88% were seen once. CDR1 is GTSNPN, CDR2 SVGIG, per germline (reference sequence). Trimming took off 0 bases at V and 0 bases at J, with 12 bases between the two ends. The CDR3 loop spans 16 amino acids.

Sequenced: peripheral blood. This clonotype was sampled from a woman aged 25 to 39 with acute or convalescent COVID-19. The chain employs TRBV30 and TRBJ1-3; weak D call: TRBD1 (5 bases). The chain's CDR3 is CAWSVPGWNSGNTIYF. CDR3 nucleotide sequence: TGTGCCTGGAGTGTACCAGGGTGGAACTCTGGAAACACCATATATTTT.